This T cell receptor beta chain emerged from a study of T cells expressing NK-cell markers. Whole-study context: All TCR beta repertoires analysed originated from sorted CD3+CD56+NKG2C+, CD3+CD56+NKG2C- and CD3+CD56-NKG2C+ T cells. Among the eight sequenced donors, seven tested HCMV-seropositive and one tested seronegative.

TCRdb reanalyzed the 5' RACE reads and collapses them to one entry per CDR3 protein, without DNA. This table lists hundreds of thousands of distinct CDR3 sequences. Regarding the study as a whole: Dominance of the CD3+CD56-NKG2C+ fraction by these clonotypes also held in a handful of donors. In a group of 5 or 6 donors, dominant NKG2C+ clonotypes represented 1.0-7.0% of CD8+ T cells.

As regards this clonotype: Its antigen remains unknown.

This clonotype originated in a man aged 18-75 years in good health. Sequencing was done on a sample of blood T cells: a sorted CD56 or NKG2C T cell subset, CD4+ or CD8+ T cells, or bulk PBMC T cells (not recorded which).

The CDR3 sequence: CSALHGHLNTEAFF. The chain employs TRBV20-1 and TRBJ1-1. This CDR3 contains 14 residues. Germline CDR1 and CDR2: DFQATT and SNEGSKA (reference sequence).